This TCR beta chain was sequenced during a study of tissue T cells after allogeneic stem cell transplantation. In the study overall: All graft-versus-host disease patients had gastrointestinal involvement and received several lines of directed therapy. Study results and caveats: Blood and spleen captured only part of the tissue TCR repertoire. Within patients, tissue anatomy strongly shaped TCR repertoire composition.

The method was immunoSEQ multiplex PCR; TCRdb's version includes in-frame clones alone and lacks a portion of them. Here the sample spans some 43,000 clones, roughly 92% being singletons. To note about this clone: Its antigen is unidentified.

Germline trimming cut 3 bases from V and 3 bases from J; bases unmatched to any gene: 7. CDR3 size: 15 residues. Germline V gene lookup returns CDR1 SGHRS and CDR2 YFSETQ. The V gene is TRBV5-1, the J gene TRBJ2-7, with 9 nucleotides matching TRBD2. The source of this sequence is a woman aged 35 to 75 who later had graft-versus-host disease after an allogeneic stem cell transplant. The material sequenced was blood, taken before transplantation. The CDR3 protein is CASSSLAGANYEQYF. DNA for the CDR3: TGCGCCAGCAGCTCCTTAGCGGGAGCAAACTACGAGCAGTACTTC.